This record concerns one T cell receptor beta chain sequence. V lost 4 bases to trimming and J lost 6 bases, with 13 bases between them. Germline V lookup: CDR1 LNHDA, CDR2 SQIVND (reference sequence). The CDR3 has 15 residues. The sample belongs to a study of cytomegalovirus exposure and HLA in healthy donors. On the study more broadly: According to later analysis, the same platform produced the 100 to 150 validation and some 680 first-cohort repertoires.

Only in-frame clones appear in the TCRdb table, and some are missing; sequencing was by immunoSEQ multiplex PCR. In the table there are some 200,000 clones, 65% to 85% of which are singletons. The sample was PBMCs. This sequence was found in a woman in her late teens or twenties in good health and CMV-seropositive. V gene TRBV19 combines with J gene TRBJ1-6; D remains unclear. The CDR3 sequence is CASSTASQANSPLHF. In DNA form, the CDR3 reads TGTGCCAGTAGTACCGCAAGCCAGGCTAATTCACCCCTCCACTTT.